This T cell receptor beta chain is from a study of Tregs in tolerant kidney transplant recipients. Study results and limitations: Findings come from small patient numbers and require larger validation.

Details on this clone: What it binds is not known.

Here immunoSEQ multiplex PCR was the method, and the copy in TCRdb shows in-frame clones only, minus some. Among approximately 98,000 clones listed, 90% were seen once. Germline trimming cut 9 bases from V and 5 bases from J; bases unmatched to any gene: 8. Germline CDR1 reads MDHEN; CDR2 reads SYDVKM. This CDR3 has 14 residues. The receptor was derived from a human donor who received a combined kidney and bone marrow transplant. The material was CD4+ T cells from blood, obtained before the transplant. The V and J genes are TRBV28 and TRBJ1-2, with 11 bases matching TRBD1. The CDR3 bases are TGTGCCAGGACAGGACAGGGGGCTTGTTATGGCTACACCTTC. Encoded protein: CARTGQGACYGYTF.